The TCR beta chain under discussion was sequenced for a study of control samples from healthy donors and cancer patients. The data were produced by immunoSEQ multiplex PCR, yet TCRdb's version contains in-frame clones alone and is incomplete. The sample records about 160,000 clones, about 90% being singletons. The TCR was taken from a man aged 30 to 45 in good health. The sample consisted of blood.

CDR3 sequence: CASTPLGTSGTYEQYF. In nucleotides, the CDR3 is TGTGCCAGCACTCCTTTAGGGACTAGCGGGACTTACGAGCAGTACTTC. This rearrangement joins TRBV28 to TRBJ2-7, with 13 bases fitting TRBD2. Per the germline V gene, CDR1 is MDHEN and CDR2 is SYDVKM. The CDR3 is 16 residues long. Trimming took 7 bases from V and 4 from J; bases not matched to a gene: 10.